This T cell receptor beta chain was profiled in a study of cytomegalovirus exposure and HLA in healthy donors. Germline V gene data show CDR1 as SGHNT and CDR2 as YENEEA. V was clipped by 5 bases and J by 3 bases; unmatched bases: 1. The CDR3 runs 13 residues. Of note for this clone: Antigen unknown.

TCRdb's copy holds only in-frame clones and misses some; the assay was immunoSEQ multiplex PCR. The data contain 50,000 or so clones, over 85% of them seen just once; the ten biggest clones take up 7.8%. Study results and caveats: The study labeled around 160 TCR beta chains cytomegalovirus-associated.

Sequencing was carried out using PBMCs. This receptor was taken from a woman aged 18-29 years in good health and CMV-seropositive. The gene calls are TRBV11-3 and TRBJ2-5; the match to TRBD2 covers 9 bases. As DNA, the CDR3 is TGTGCCAGCAGCCTAGCGGGAAAAGAGACCCAGTACTTC. Translation: CASSLAGKETQYF.